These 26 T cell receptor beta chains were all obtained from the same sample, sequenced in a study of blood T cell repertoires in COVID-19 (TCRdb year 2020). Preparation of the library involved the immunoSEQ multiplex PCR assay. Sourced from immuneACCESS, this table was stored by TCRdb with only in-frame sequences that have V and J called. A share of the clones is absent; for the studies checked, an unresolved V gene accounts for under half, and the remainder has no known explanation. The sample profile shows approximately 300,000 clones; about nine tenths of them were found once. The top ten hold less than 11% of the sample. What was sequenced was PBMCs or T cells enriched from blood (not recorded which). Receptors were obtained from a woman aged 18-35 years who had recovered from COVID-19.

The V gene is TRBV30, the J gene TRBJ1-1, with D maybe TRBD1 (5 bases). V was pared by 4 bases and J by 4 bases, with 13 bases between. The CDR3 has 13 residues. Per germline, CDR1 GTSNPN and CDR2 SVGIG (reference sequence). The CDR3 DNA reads TGTGCCTGGAACGGCAGGGCTGGCACTGAAGCTTTCTTT. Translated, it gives CAWNGRAGTEAFF.

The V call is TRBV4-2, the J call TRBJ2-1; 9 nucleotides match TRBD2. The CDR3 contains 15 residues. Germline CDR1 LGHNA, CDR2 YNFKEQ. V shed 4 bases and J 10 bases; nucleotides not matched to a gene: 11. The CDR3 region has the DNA TGTGCCAGCAGCCCCGTCAGCGGGAGGTTCGAGGAGCAGTTCTTC. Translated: CASSPVSGRFEEQFF.

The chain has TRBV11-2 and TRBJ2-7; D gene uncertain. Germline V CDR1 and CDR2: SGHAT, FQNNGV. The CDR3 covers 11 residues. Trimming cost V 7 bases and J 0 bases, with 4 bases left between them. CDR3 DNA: TGTGCCAGCACCCACTCCTACGAGCAGTACTTC. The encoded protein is CASTHSYEQYF.

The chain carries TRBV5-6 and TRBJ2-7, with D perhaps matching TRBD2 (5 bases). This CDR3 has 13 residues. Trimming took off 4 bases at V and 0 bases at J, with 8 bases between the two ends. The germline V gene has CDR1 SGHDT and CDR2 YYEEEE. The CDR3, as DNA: TGTGCCAGCAGCAGCGGAGGCTCCTACGAGCAGTACTTC. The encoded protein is CASSSGGSYEQYF.

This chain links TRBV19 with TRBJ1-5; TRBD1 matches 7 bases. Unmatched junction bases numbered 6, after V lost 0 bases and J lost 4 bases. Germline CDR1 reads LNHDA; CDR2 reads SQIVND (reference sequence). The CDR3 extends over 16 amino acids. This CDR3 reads CASSIESGQRNQPQHF. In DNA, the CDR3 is TGTGCCAGTAGTATAGAGTCGGGACAGAGGAATCAGCCCCAGCATTTT.

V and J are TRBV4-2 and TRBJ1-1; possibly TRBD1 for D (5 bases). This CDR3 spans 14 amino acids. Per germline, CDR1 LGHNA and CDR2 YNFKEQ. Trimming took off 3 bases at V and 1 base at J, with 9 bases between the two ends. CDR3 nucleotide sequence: TGTGCCAGCAGCCAGGGGGGGAGGAACACTGAAGCTTTCTTT. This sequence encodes CASSQGGRNTEAFF.

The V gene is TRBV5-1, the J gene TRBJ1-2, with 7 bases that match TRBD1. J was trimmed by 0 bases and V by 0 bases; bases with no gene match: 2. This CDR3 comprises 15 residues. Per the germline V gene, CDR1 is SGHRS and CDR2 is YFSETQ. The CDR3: CASSLGGTANYGYTF. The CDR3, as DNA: TGCGCCAGCAGCTTGGGGGGGACAGCTAACTATGGCTACACCTTC.

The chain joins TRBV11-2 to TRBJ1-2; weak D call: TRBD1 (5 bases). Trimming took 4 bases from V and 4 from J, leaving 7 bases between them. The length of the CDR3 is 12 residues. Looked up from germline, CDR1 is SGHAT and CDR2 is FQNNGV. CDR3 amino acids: CASSSDSYGYTF. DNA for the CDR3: TGTGCCAGCAGCTCTGACAGCTATGGCTACACCTTC.

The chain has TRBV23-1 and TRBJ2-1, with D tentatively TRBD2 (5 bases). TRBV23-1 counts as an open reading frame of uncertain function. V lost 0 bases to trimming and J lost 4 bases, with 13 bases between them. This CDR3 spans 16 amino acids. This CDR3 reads CASSQSDGEGYNEQFF. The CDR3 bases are TGCGCCAGCAGTCAATCGGATGGTGAGGGTTACAATGAGCAGTTCTTC.

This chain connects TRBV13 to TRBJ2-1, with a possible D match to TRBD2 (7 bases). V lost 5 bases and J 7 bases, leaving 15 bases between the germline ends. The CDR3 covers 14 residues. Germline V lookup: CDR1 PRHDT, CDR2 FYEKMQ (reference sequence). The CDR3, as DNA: TGTGCCAGCAGCCCCGAGGGAGGGGGGAATGAGCAGTTCTTC. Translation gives CASSPEGGGNEQFF.

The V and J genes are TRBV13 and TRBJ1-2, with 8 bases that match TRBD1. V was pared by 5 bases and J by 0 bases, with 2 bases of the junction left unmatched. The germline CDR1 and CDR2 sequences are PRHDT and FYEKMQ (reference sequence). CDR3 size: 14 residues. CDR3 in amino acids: CASSRDRSNYGYTF. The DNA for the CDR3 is TGTGCCAGCAGCCGGGACAGGTCTAACTATGGCTACACCTTC.

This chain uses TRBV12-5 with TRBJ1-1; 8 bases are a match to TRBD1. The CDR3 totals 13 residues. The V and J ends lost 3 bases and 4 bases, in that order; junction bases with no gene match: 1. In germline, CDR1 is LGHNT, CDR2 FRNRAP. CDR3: CASGFDRGTEAFF. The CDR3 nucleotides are TGTGCTAGTGGTTTCGACAGGGGCACTGAAGCTTTCTTT.

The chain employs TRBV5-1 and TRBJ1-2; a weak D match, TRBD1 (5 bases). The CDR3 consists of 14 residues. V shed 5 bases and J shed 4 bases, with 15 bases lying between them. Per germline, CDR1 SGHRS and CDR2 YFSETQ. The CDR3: CASSPEGRSYGYTF. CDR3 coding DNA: TGCGCCAGCAGTCCGGAGGGGCGCAGCTATGGCTACACCTTC.

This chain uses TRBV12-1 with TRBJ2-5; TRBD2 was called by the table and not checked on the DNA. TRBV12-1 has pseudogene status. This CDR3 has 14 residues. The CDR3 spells CASSFEGGQETQYF. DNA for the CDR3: TGTGCCAGCAGCTTTGAAGGAGGCCAAGAGACCCAGTACTTC.

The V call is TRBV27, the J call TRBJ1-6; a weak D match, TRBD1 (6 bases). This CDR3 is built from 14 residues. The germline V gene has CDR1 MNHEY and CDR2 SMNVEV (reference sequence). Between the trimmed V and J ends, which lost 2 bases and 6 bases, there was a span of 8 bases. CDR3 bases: TGTGCCAGCAGTTTAGGGGGCTTTAATTCACCCCTCCACTTT. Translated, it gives CASSLGGFNSPLHF.

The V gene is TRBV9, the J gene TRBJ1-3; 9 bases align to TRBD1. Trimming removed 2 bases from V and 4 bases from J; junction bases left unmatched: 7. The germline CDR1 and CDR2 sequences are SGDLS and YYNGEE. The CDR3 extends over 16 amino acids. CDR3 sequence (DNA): TGTGCCAGCAGCGTGTCGGACAGGGGCTTCGGAAACACCATATATTTT. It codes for CASSVSDRGFGNTIYF.

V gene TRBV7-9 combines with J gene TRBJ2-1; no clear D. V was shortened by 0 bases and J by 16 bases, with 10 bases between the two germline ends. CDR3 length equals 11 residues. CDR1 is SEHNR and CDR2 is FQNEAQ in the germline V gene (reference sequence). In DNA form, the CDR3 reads TGTGCCAGCAGCTTAGCAGCTATCCGATTCTTC. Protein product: CASSLAAIRFF.

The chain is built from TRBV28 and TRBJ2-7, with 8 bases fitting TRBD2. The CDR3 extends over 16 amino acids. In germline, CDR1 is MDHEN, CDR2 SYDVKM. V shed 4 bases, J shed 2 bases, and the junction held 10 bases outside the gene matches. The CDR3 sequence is CASSSRSGRDPYEQYF. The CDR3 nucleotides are TGTGCCAGCAGTTCAAGGAGCGGGAGAGATCCCTACGAGCAGTACTTC.

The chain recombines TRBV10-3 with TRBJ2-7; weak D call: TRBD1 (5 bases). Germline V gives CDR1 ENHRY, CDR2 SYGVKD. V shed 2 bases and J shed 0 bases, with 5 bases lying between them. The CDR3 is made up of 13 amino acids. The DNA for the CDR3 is TGTGCCATCAGTGAGGGGGCCTCCTACGAGCAGTACTTC. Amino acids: CAISEGASYEQYF.

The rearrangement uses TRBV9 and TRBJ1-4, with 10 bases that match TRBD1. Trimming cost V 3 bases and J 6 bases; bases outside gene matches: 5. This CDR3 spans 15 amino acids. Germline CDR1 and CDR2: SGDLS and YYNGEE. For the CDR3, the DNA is TGTGCCAGCAGCGGATCCGGGACAGGGGATGAAAAACTGTTTTTT. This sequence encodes CASSGSGTGDEKLFF.

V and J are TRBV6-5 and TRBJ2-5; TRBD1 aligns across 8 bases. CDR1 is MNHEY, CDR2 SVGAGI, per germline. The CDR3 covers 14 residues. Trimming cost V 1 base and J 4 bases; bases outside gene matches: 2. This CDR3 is CASSYLGTGETQYF. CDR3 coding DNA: TGTGCCAGCAGTTACTTGGGGACAGGAGAGACCCAGTACTTC.

CDR3 loop: CASSLTGTGNYGYTF. As DNA, the CDR3 is TGTGCCAGTAGTTTGACCGGGACAGGGAACTATGGCTACACCTTC. The chain combines TRBV19 with TRBJ1-2; TRBD1 matches 9 bases. The J segment lost 2 bases and the V segment lost 5 bases, leaving 6 bases of the junction unmatched. The CDR3 is made up of 15 amino acids. Germline V gene data show CDR1 as LNHDA and CDR2 as SQIVND (reference sequence).

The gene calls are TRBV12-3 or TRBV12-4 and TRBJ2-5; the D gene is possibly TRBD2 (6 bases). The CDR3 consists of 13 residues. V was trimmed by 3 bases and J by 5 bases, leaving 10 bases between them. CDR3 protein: CASSFGSLETQYF. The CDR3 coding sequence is TGTGCCAGCAGTTTCGGGAGCCTCGAGACCCAGTACTTC.

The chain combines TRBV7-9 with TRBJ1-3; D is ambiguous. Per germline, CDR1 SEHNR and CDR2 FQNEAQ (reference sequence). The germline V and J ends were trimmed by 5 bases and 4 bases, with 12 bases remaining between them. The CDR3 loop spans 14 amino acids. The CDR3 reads CASSRNRGGNTIYF. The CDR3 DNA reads TGTGCCAGCAGCCGGAACAGAGGGGGAAACACCATATATTTT. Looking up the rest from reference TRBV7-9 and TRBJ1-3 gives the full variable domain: DTGVSQNPRHKITKRGQNVTFRCDPISEHNRLYWYRQTLGQGPEFLTYFQNEAQLEKSRLLSDRFSAERPKGSFSTLEIQRTEQGDSAMYLCASSRNRGGNTIYFGEGSWLTVV.

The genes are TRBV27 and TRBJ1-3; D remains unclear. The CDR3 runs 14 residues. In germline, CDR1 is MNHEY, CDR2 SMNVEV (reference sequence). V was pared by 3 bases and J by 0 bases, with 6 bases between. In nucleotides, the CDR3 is TGTGCCAGCAGTTTGTACAGCTCTGGAAACACCATATATTTT. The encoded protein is CASSLYSSGNTIYF.

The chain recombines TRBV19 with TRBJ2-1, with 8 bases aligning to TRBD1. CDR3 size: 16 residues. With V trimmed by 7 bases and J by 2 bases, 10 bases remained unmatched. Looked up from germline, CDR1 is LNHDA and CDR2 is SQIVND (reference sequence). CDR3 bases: TGTGCCAGTACCTCCGGACAGGGTGGACCCTACAATGAGCAGTTCTTC. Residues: CASTSGQGGPYNEQFF.